The rows below give T cell receptor beta chains drawn from one sample of a study of blood T cell repertoires in COVID-19. Profiled with immunoSEQ multiplex PCR; TCRdb holds only in-frame clones, not every one. This repertoire shows about 200,000 clones, approximately 84% found once; its top ten account for 7.5% to 8%. The material sequenced was peripheral blood. These receptors all come from a woman aged 50 to 65 with active or convalescent COVID-19. Both conserved end residues are part of each CDR3. The order of the fields is J gene, V gene, D gene, clone size, CDR3 DNA, CDR3 protein. The D gene is left open where the match is weak. Some rows mark clone size as missing; the rest say once, few, many or name a class of expanded clone.

J gene: TRBJ1-1
V gene: TRBV7-9
D gene: TRBD1
clone size: -
CDR3 DNA: TGTGCCAGCAGCTTAGTGGGGGGACAGGGCGGCACTGAAGCTTTCTTT
CDR3 protein: CASSLVGGQGGTEAFF

J gene: TRBJ2-7
V gene: TRBV7-2
D gene: TRBD1
clone size: -
CDR3 DNA: TGTGCCAGCAGCTTATCGAGGGACAGGTACGAGCAGTACTTC
CDR3 protein: CASSLSRDRYEQYF

J gene: TRBJ1-2
V gene: TRBV28
D gene: TRBD1
clone size: few
CDR3 DNA: TGTGCCAGCAGTTCGGGACAGGGTCTAGGTAAAGCGCGGGGCTACACCTTC
CDR3 protein: CASSSGQGLGKARGYTF

J gene: TRBJ1-4
V gene: TRBV5-1
D gene: -
clone size: -
CDR3 DNA: TGCGCCAGCAGCGGTGTGGGGGGATTTAATGAAAAACTGTTTTTT
CDR3 protein: CASSGVGGFNEKLFF

J gene: TRBJ1-6
V gene: TRBV19
D gene: -
clone size: few
CDR3 DNA: TGTGCCAGTAGTGTTCAGGGTAGCTCCTATAATTCACCCCTCCACTTT
CDR3 protein: CASSVQGSSYNSPLHF

J gene: TRBJ2-1
V gene: TRBV19
D gene: TRBD2
clone size: -
CDR3 DNA: TGTGCCAGTAGGGCGTTGGGCGGGGGTTCCTACAATGAGCAGTTCTTC
CDR3 protein: CASRALGGGSYNEQFF

J gene: TRBJ1-4
V gene: TRBV12-5
D gene: -
clone size: -
CDR3 DNA: TGTGCTAGTGAGAACGGGGGGGGTGCTGAAAAACTGTTTTTT
CDR3 protein: CASENGGGAEKLFF

J gene: TRBJ1-1
V gene: TRBV6-1
D gene: -
clone size: many
CDR3 DNA: TGTGCCAGCAGTGAGGGAGGGTTCTCGAACACTGAAGCTTTCTTT
CDR3 protein: CASSEGGFSNTEAFF

J gene: TRBJ2-6
V gene: TRBV13
D gene: TRBD1
clone size: -
CDR3 DNA: TGTGCCAGCAGCTCGGCCGGGACAGGGGGGCTTGGGGCCAACGTCCTGACTTTC
CDR3 protein: CASSSAGTGGLGANVLTF

J gene: TRBJ1-2
V gene: TRBV9
D gene: TRBD1
clone size: -
CDR3 DNA: TGTGCCAGCAGTCGGACAGGGCTAAACTATGGCTACACCTTC
CDR3 protein: CASSRTGLNYGYTF

J gene: TRBJ2-6
V gene: TRBV14
D gene: TRBD1
clone size: -
CDR3 DNA: TGTGCCAGCAGCCCGGGACAGGGGGCGGCCTCTGGGGCCAACGTCCTGACTTTC
CDR3 protein: CASSPGQGAASGANVLTF

J gene: TRBJ2-7
V gene: TRBV27
D gene: TRBD2
clone size: few
CDR3 DNA: TGTGCCAGTTGGGGTAACGGGAGGGAAAACGAGCAGTACTTC
CDR3 protein: CASWGNGRENEQYF

J gene: TRBJ2-3
V gene: TRBV6-5
D gene: TRBD2
clone size: -
CDR3 DNA: TGTGCCAGCACTAGCGGGGACACAGATACGCAGTATTTT
CDR3 protein: CASTSGDTDTQYF

J gene: TRBJ1-1
V gene: TRBV12-5
D gene: TRBD1
clone size: -
CDR3 DNA: TGTGCTAGTGGTTTGGGAGGGGGCGGCACTGAAGCTTTCTTT
CDR3 protein: CASGLGGGGTEAFF

J gene: TRBJ1-1
V gene: TRBV7-9
D gene: -
clone size: -
CDR3 DNA: TGTGCCAGCAGCTTAGGGCAGGCGAACACTGAAGCTTTCTTT
CDR3 protein: CASSLGQANTEAFF

J gene: TRBJ1-5
V gene: TRBV19
D gene: TRBD1
clone size: few
CDR3 DNA: TGTGCCAGTAGTATCGGACAGGGGGCTCAGCCCCAGCATTTT
CDR3 protein: CASSIGQGAQPQHF

J gene: TRBJ1-5
V gene: TRBV11-2
D gene: -
clone size: -
CDR3 DNA: TGTGCCAGCAGCTTAGGAAAAACAGGGAGCAGCAATCAGCCCCAGCATTTT
CDR3 protein: CASSLGKTGSSNQPQHF

J gene: TRBJ2-3
V gene: TRBV10-1
D gene: -
clone size: -
CDR3 DNA: TGCGCCAGCAGTGAGGGACTCCTTGATACGCAGTATTTT
CDR3 protein: CASSEGLLDTQYF

J gene: TRBJ2-2
V gene: TRBV9
D gene: -
clone size: -
CDR3 DNA: TGTGCCAGCAGCTCAGGGGTACGAACCGGGGAGCTGTTTTTT
CDR3 protein: CASSSGVRTGELFF

J gene: TRBJ1-5
V gene: TRBV5-1
D gene: -
clone size: -
CDR3 DNA: TGCGCCAGCAGCTTAGGACTGGGGACATGGCAGCCCCAGCATTTT
CDR3 protein: CASSLGLGTWQPQHF

J gene: TRBJ1-2
V gene: TRBV4-2
D gene: TRBD1
clone size: -
CDR3 DNA: TGTGCCAGCAGCCAAGATCTTCACAGGGGGGACTATGGCTACACCTTC
CDR3 protein: CASSQDLHRGDYGYTF

J gene: TRBJ1-6
V gene: TRBV15
D gene: -
clone size: -
CDR3 DNA: TGTGCCACCAGCAGAGATCAGGGTGATTCACCCCTCCACTTT
CDR3 protein: CATSRDQGDSPLHF

J gene: TRBJ1-1
V gene: TRBV11-1
D gene: -
clone size: -
CDR3 DNA: TGTGCCAGCAGCTTAACGGGGGATGGCACTGAAGCTTTCTTT
CDR3 protein: CASSLTGDGTEAFF

J gene: TRBJ2-4
V gene: TRBV10-1
D gene: TRBD2
clone size: -
CDR3 DNA: TGCGCCAGCAGTGACCCGACGACCCAAACTAGCGGGGATACCAAAAACATTCAGTACTTC
CDR3 protein: CASSDPTTQTSGDTKNIQYF

J gene: TRBJ2-5
V gene: TRBV12-5
D gene: -
clone size: -
CDR3 DNA: TGTGCTAGTGGTTTAGGCAGGGGTGAAGAGACCCAGTACTTC
CDR3 protein: CASGLGRGEETQYF

J gene: TRBJ2-3
V gene: TRBV9
D gene: -
clone size: -
CDR3 DNA: TGTGCCAGCAGCGTATCTCGGGGTTTCACAGATACGCAGTATTTT
CDR3 protein: CASSVSRGFTDTQYF

J gene: TRBJ1-1
V gene: TRBV3-1/TRBV3-2
D gene: -
clone size: -
CDR3 DNA: TGTGCCAGCAGCCAAGCGGGCAGGGCGACTGAAGCTTTCTTT
CDR3 protein: CASSQAGRATEAFF

J gene: TRBJ1-1
V gene: TRBV12-5
D gene: TRBD1
clone size: -
CDR3 DNA: TGTGCTAGTGGCAGGGACAGCCAGAACACTGAAGCTTTCTTT
CDR3 protein: CASGRDSQNTEAFF

J gene: TRBJ1-1
V gene: TRBV19
D gene: TRBD1
clone size: -
CDR3 DNA: TGTGCCAGCAAGGGACAGGCTTATTCTGAAGCTTTCTTT
CDR3 protein: CASKGQAYSEAFF

J gene: TRBJ2-2
V gene: TRBV19
D gene: TRBD1
clone size: -
CDR3 DNA: TGTGCCAGTAGGAGGGGGCAGAACACCGGGGAGCTGTTTTTT
CDR3 protein: CASRRGQNTGELFF

J gene: TRBJ2-1
V gene: TRBV5-1
D gene: TRBD2
clone size: -
CDR3 DNA: TGCGCCAGCACCATGAGGCCGGGACTAGAGGGCAATGAGCAGTTCTTC
CDR3 protein: CASTMRPGLEGNEQFF

J gene: TRBJ2-1
V gene: TRBV27
D gene: -
clone size: -
CDR3 DNA: TGTGCCAGCAGTTTATGGGGCTATGAGCAGTTCTTC
CDR3 protein: CASSLWGYEQFF

J gene: TRBJ1-1
V gene: TRBV2
D gene: TRBD1
clone size: -
CDR3 DNA: TGTGCCAGCAGTTACAGGGGGGGAGGCACTGAAGCTTTCTTT
CDR3 protein: CASSYRGGGTEAFF

J gene: TRBJ2-7
V gene: TRBV27
D gene: TRBD2
clone size: -
CDR3 DNA: TGTGCCAGCAGTTTTAGCGGGAGATCTGCCGAGCAGTACTTC
CDR3 protein: CASSFSGRSAEQYF

J gene: TRBJ1-2
V gene: TRBV6-6
D gene: TRBD1
clone size: -
CDR3 DNA: TGTGCCAGCAGTTACGGGACAGGGGGATCGGATGGCTACACCTTC
CDR3 protein: CASSYGTGGSDGYTF

J gene: TRBJ1-4
V gene: TRBV5-5
D gene: -
clone size: -
CDR3 DNA: TGTGCCAGCAGCTTGGCGGGAGGTAATGAAAAACTGTTTTTT
CDR3 protein: CASSLAGGNEKLFF

J gene: TRBJ2-2
V gene: TRBV19
D gene: -
clone size: -
CDR3 DNA: TGTGCCAGTAGTATACTTGGAGCAGCGAACACCGGGGAGCTGTTTTTT
CDR3 protein: CASSILGAANTGELFF

J gene: TRBJ1-6
V gene: TRBV27
D gene: TRBD1
clone size: once
CDR3 DNA: TGTGCCAGCACACAGATAGGGGACAGTCAGAATTCACCCCTCCACTTT
CDR3 protein: CASTQIGDSQNSPLHF

J gene: TRBJ1-6
V gene: TRBV4-1
D gene: -
clone size: -
CDR3 DNA: TGCGCCAGCAGCCAAGAAGTACGGCGGAATTCACCCCTCCACTTT
CDR3 protein: CASSQEVRRNSPLHF

J gene: TRBJ1-1
V gene: TRBV5-1
D gene: -
clone size: -
CDR3 DNA: TGCGCCAGCAGTTCCCGTCTAGGATCCACTGAAGCTTTCTTT
CDR3 protein: CASSSRLGSTEAFF

J gene: TRBJ2-7
V gene: TRBV7-2
D gene: TRBD2
clone size: -
CDR3 DNA: TGTGCCAGCAGCTTAGCACTAGCGGGAAGCCCTGAGCAGTACTTC
CDR3 protein: CASSLALAGSPEQYF

J gene: TRBJ1-2
V gene: TRBV15
D gene: TRBD1
clone size: -
CDR3 DNA: TGTGCCACCAGTTTAGGACAGGGGTTATATGGCTACACCTTC
CDR3 protein: CATSLGQGLYGYTF

J gene: TRBJ1-2
V gene: TRBV5-1
D gene: -
clone size: -
CDR3 DNA: TGCGCCAGCAGCTTGGGTGGGACACAGACGACTTATGGCTACACCTTC
CDR3 protein: CASSLGGTQTTYGYTF

J gene: TRBJ1-2
V gene: TRBV28
D gene: TRBD1
clone size: -
CDR3 DNA: TGTGCCAGCAGTTTACCGGGACAGGGGGTAGAAGGCTACACCTTC
CDR3 protein: CASSLPGQGVEGYTF

J gene: TRBJ2-3
V gene: TRBV7-9
D gene: TRBD2
clone size: -
CDR3 DNA: TGTGCCAGCAGCTTAGGTTTCGCGGGGGGGAGCACAGATACGCAGTATTTT
CDR3 protein: CASSLGFAGGSTDTQYF

J gene: TRBJ2-3
V gene: TRBV9
D gene: TRBD1
clone size: -
CDR3 DNA: TGTGCCAGCAGCGACGCAGGGGACAGGGGTCGGTATTTT
CDR3 protein: CASSDAGDRGRYF

J gene: TRBJ1-5
V gene: TRBV6-5
D gene: TRBD1
clone size: few
CDR3 DNA: TGTGCCAGCAGCGTACAGGGGAACTATCAGCCCCAGCATTTT
CDR3 protein: CASSVQGNYQPQHF

J gene: TRBJ1-1
V gene: TRBV27
D gene: -
clone size: -
CDR3 DNA: TGTGCCAGCAGTTTATACGGTTGGACTGAAGCTTTCTTT
CDR3 protein: CASSLYGWTEAFF

J gene: TRBJ1-2
V gene: TRBV27
D gene: -
clone size: -
CDR3 DNA: TGTGCCAGCAGCGGGACTCCTTTTTTAGCTAACTATGGCTACACCTTC
CDR3 protein: CASSGTPFLANYGYTF